This T cell receptor (beta chain) originates from a study of a mutant IDH1 vaccine in newly diagnosed glioma (dated by TCRdb to the early 2020s). Broadly, across the study: Eight vaccinations were administered to patients in weeks 1, 3, 5, 7, 11, 15, 19 and 23, corresponding to visits V03 through V10. Prior to enrollment, standard therapy consisting of radiotherapy alone, temozolomide alone, or radiochemotherapy with temozolomide had been administered to patients, with the combination being received by most patients. Vaccination began 4-6 weeks after radiotherapy alone, or alongside temozolomide cycles in the chemotherapy-containing groups. Peripheral blood samples were drawn at six visits, namely V03 (baseline), V05, V07, V10, V12 and V13. Of the 25 to 35 patients who were treated, about 62% were male and roughly 38% were female, and the mean age was around 40 years. Longitudinal TCRB deep sequencing was done for 25 treated patients, wherever samples were available for exploratory analyses.

The germline V gene specifies SNHLY as CDR1 and FYNNEI as CDR2. V and J are truncated by 2 bases and 1 base respectively, leaving an intervening sequence of 15 bases. Reading from cysteine to phenylalanine, the CDR3 counts 17 amino acids. Just the 51-base CDR3 DNA is kept, in frame starting at base 1. General findings and caveats noted by the study authors: Pseudoprogression appeared unrelated to alterations in the top peripheral T cell clonotypes detected by TCRB sequencing. It was noted by the authors that analyses of patient blood samples could not be reproduced owing to sample limitations. Across multiple MHC alleles, vaccine-induced immune responses were seen in 90% to 95% of patients. Availability determined which PBMC samples were chosen for TCRB deep sequencing.

As for this clone: This receptor's antigen is unknown. Nothing much larger sits one base from this clone, and base qualities are not available.

Library generation was performed with the immunoSEQ multiplex PCR assay. The hsTCRB Kit was used according to the manufacturer's protocol to amplify rearranged TCR beta chain sequences. Sequencing of TCRB libraries was carried out on an Illumina MiSeq. The paper's data handling went like this. Demultiplexing, trimming and gene mapping were performed with the kit vendor's proprietary platform. TCRdb holds this immuneACCESS table with in-frame rearrangements only. Some clones are missing; in checked studies, unresolved V genes explain under half, and the rest has no known cause. Clone size and the V and J calls come from that table; the DNA yielded D and trimming. A total of approximately 32,000 clones appear in this sample, roughly 54% of them only once. 8% to 13% of the sample is taken by the ten largest. The time point label corresponds to: week 5, during vaccination. Each vaccine dose was 300 ug of a 20-mer mutant IDH1 peptide in Montanide, given subcutaneously with topical imiquimod. The donors had newly diagnosed IDH1-mutant astrocytomas of WHO grade 3 or 4 that showed loss of nuclear ATRX. The samples were drawn from NOA16, a multicentre, single-arm, open-label phase I trial in Germany that tested a mutant IDH1 peptide vaccine in humans for the first time. Genomic DNA for TCRB sequencing was isolated from EDTA blood with the DNeasy Blood and Tissue Kit.

Sequencing was performed on PBMCs, taken from a glioma patient whose treatment included an IDH1 peptide vaccine. This receptor was obtained from a young woman with glioma. Recombination connected TRBV2 to TRBJ1-3; the D region possibly corresponds to TRBD1 (6 bases align). The CDR3 here reads CASSEFGGGGSGNTIYF. The nucleotides are TGTGCCAGCAGTGAATTCGGGGGAGGGGGTTCTGGAAACACCATATATTTT.